In its sample, the clone carrying this T cell receptor (beta chain) was seen a few times. Each CDR3 protein gets one entry after TCRdb re-called the 5' RACE reads with MiXCR. The table lists hundreds of thousands of distinct CDR3 sequences, around 7.8% of them singletons, with nearly 7% in the top ten. After removal of 4 bases from V and 8 bases from J, the junction contained 7 bases not matched to a gene. Looked up from germline, CDR1 is SGHTA and CDR2 is FQGNSA. This CDR3 region has 15 residues. These data are taken from a study of CD8 T cells in ankylosing spondylitis. The V gene is TRBV7-2, the J gene TRBJ2-1; 11 bases line up with TRBD2. This sequence originates from a male donor with ankylosing spondylitis or in good health (not recorded which). Material for sequencing was blood, either unsorted or a sorted T cell fraction (not recorded which). Here the CDR3 reads CASSYLAGGGDEQFF. CDR3 nucleotides: TGTGCCAGCAGCTACCTAGCGGGGGGAGGGGATGAGCAGTTCTTC.